The clone carrying this TCR beta chain was observed a few times. Its antigen is unknown. TCRdb ran MiXCR on the reads and lists one entry per CDR3 protein. This sample carries about 920,000 distinct CDR3 sequences, around 32% of them seen once, and the ten largest clones take 13%. This record belongs to a study of T cell repertoires in cytomegalovirus infection. Points from the study as a whole: Across the ex vivo response, the dominant clonotypes were HLA-C-restricted CMV-specific TCR beta clonotypes.

The CDR3 totals 12 residues. Germline values: CDR1 SGHDT, CDR2 YYEEEE. V dropped 3 bases and J dropped 7 bases, with 8 bases sitting between them. The material was cultured CD8+ T cells from PBMCs, obtained from culture after CMV antigen stimulation. The clonotype was recovered from a human donor in good health (CMV status not recorded). Some clones in this sample may be carry-over from other donors' samples. This chain links TRBV5-6 with TRBJ2-1; TRBD2 might be the D (5 bases). The CDR3 loop reads CASSWRLNEQFF. The CDR3 nucleotides are TGTGCCAGCAGCTGGAGGTTGAATGAGCAGTTCTTC.